This entry is about one T cell receptor (beta chain). Germline CDR1 reads SGDLS; CDR2 reads YYNGEE. This CDR3 is built from 15 residues. The V gene lost 4 bases and the J gene lost 2 bases, with 16 bases spanning the gap. The sample is drawn from a study of PD-1 blockade in classical Hodgkin lymphoma. Relapse was seen in all patients after autologous stem cell transplantation, and brentuximab vedotin exposure was variable. Using immunoSEQ multiplex PCR, the repertoire was profiled, and TCRdb retains in-frame clones only, with some absent. The sample yields approximately 70,000 clones, 93% seen once. The sequence was obtained from a human donor with classical Hodgkin lymphoma. The input for sequencing was peripheral blood mononuclear cells (PBMCs), taken at baseline. This chain joins TRBV9 and TRBJ2-7; D ambiguous. CDR3 in DNA: TGTGCCAGCAGCCCACAGCCAGTATCCGCCTACGAGCAGTACTTC. Translation: CASSPQPVSAYEQYF. Full variable domain (missing parts from reference TRBV9 and TRBJ2-7): DSGVTQTPKHLITATGQRVTLRCSPRSGDLSVYWYQQSLDQGLQFLIQYYNGEERAKGNILERFSAQQFPDLHSELNLSSLELGDSALYFCASSPQPVSAYEQYFGPGTRLTVT.